What follows is one T cell receptor (beta chain) and its context. There are 13 residues in the CDR3. The germline CDR1 and CDR2 sequences are PRHDT and FYEKMQ (reference sequence). V lost 4 bases to trimming and J lost 5 bases, with 11 bases between them. The data derive from a study of graft-versus-host responses after intestinal transplantation. Study outcomes and limitations: The authors found GvH clones in recipient marrow, some appearing first in ileum or blood.

The table came from immunoSEQ multiplex PCR; TCRdb's copy has only in-frame clones and leaves some out. Of some 4,000 clones listed, 25% to 30% are singletons. Sequences were derived from alloreactive CD4+ T cells from a mixed lymphocyte reaction culture, sampled before transplantation. As for subset: CFSE-low proliferating T cells sorted from approximately six-day pre-transplant mixed lymphocyte reaction (GvH or HvG direction). The chain couples TRBV13 to TRBJ1-1; the D is unclear. The sequence was collected from a human patient who was an organ donor for intestinal transplantation. The CDR3 reads CASSSWGWTEAFF. CDR3 DNA sequence: TGTGCCAGCAGCTCTTGGGGTTGGACTGAAGCTTTCTTT.